The source of this T cell receptor beta chain is a study of T-cell memory formation after mild COVID-19 (dated by TCRdb to the early 2020s). For the wider study: TCR sequence clusters from the two donors were found to be largely donor specific. In a couple of donors, T-cell clones that expanded and contracted after mild COVID-19 were tracked by sequencing TCRalpha and TCRbeta repertoires over time. The cohort comprised two young, previously healthy adult volunteers, one female and one male.

Details on this clonotype: Its antigen remains undetermined. Base qualities are not provided; no much larger clone lies one nucleotide away.

The CDR3 runs 11 amino acids, cysteine and phenylalanine included. Only CDR3 DNA remains: 33 bases, in frame from the first base. The germline V gene specifies KGHDR as CDR1 and SFDVKD as CDR2. Relative to germline, V is 9 bases shorter and J is 9 bases shorter, with 11 bases between their ends. Ficoll-Paque density gradient centrifugation was used to isolate PBMCs. Sequenced on an Illumina NovaSeq 6000. cDNA libraries for TCRalpha and TCRbeta were prepared by 5'RACE using constant-segment primers, with sample barcodes and unique molecular identifiers added. Trizol reagent was used to extract RNA from every sample. The libraries were amplified in two PCR steps, and the second step added a second sample barcode and Illumina TruSeq adapters. Sequencing of libraries was performed on an Illumina NovaSeq with 2 x 150 bp paired-end reads. The authors processed their data as follows. Demultiplexing of reads and collapsing into UMI-guided consensus sequences were performed with migec v1.2.7. Using mixcr v2.1.11, the UMI consensuses were aligned to TRA and TRB V and J templates and assembled into clonotypes. A clonotype was counted as expanded or contracted only when both edgeR and NoisET called the clonotype significant, with the noise models trained on biological replicates. edgeR calls used a false discovery rate-adjusted p below 0.01 and a log2 fold-change threshold of 1. As an exploratory analysis of dynamics, PCA with hierarchical clustering was applied to max-normalized trajectories of the 1000 most abundant clonotypes. Each responding clone was given a CD4 or CD8 phenotype based on the CD4+ and CD8+ repertoires, which had been sequenced separately. TCRdb ran its own pipeline on the public reads, namely fastp trimming at Q25 and MiXCR clone calling, and kept in-frame beta chains. Identical CDR3 protein sequences are pooled into one entry, listed with their most common genes and DNA. Clone size and V and J calls follow TCRdb, not the original study. Across this sample there are roughly 320,000 distinct CDR3 sequences, with 25% to 30% seen only once. Of the sample, about 13% falls within the top ten clones.

Findings and caveats that apply to the study as a whole: Some responding clones were detected in pre-infection memory, suggesting pre-existing cross-reactive memory T cells joined the SARS-CoV-2 response. Only a couple of mild cases were covered in the study, and larger cohorts including severe cases with pre-infection samples were considered necessary. Contracting CD4+ clones were found mainly in CM and EM memory subsets, while CD8+ clones were enriched in EMRA. Balanced CD4/CD8 phenotypes were observed for clones contracting from day 15 to 85, whereas a bias towards CD4+ was observed for a second wave of clones expanding from day 15 to 37. SARS-CoV-2 specificity was not confirmed for the second-wave clones peaking on day 37.

This clonotype originated in an adult woman who had mild COVID-19 (a few samples of this study predate the infection). The sample titles of this study are shuffled in the database, so cell type and time point are left out; the donor was told from shared clones. This receptor chain uses TRBV24-1 and TRBJ2-1; tentative D gene TRBD1, with 6 bases matching. Input material: PBMCs or a T cell subset sorted from them (not recorded which). The CDR3 has the sequence CATGRGSEQFF. The DNA reads TGTGCCACCGGCAGGGGTTCTGAGCAGTTCTTC.